The 12 T cell receptor beta chains given below trace back to one sample, sequenced in a study of shared clonotypes between healthy human individuals. Clones were read by immunoSEQ multiplex PCR, and TCRdb kept only the in-frame ones, dropping some. The sample lists just over 2,000,000 clones; approximately 94% were seen once. Terminally differentiated effector memory CD45RA+ cells were excluded from the naive CD8 cells, which were CD45RO-negative and positively selected for CCR7. The sample was naive CD8+ T cells sorted from blood. Receptors were obtained from a man between 18 and 35 years old in good health.

The rearrangement links TRBV5-6 to TRBJ2-7, with TRBD1 matching 9 bases. The germline V gene has CDR1 SGHDT and CDR2 YYEEEE. The CDR3 runs to 13 residues. V gave up 5 bases and J gave up 6 bases; unmatched junction bases: 6. The CDR3 nucleotides are TGTGCCAGCAGTTATTACAGGGGGCCCGAGCAGTACTTC. Protein product: CASSYYRGPEQYF.

The gene calls are TRBV7-9 and TRBJ2-5; 8 bases are a match to TRBD2. Trimming removed 3 bases from V and 4 bases from J; junction bases left unmatched: 7. CDR1 is SEHNR, CDR2 FQNEAQ, per germline (reference sequence). This CDR3 has 15 residues. The CDR3 loop reads CASSFTAGVLETQYF. The CDR3 DNA follows: TGTGCCAGCAGCTTCACAGCGGGAGTACTAGAGACCCAGTACTTC.

The rearrangement uses TRBV9 and TRBJ2-7; D is unresolved. There are 15 residues in the CDR3. CDR1 is SGDLS, CDR2 YYNGEE, per germline. V was cut by 4 bases and J by 0 bases, with 14 bases left in between. The CDR3 region has the DNA TGTGCCAGCAGCCCCACCGACTCCCGCTCCTACGAGCAGTACTTC. Encoded protein: CASSPTDSRSYEQYF.

For the CDR3, the DNA is TGTGCCAGCAGCTTAGATAGTGTTGAGCAGTTCTTC. It translates to CASSLDSVEQFF. The rearrangement uses TRBV7-9 and TRBJ2-1; no reliable D call. CDR1 is SEHNR and CDR2 is FQNEAQ in the germline V gene (reference sequence). The CDR3 is made up of 12 amino acids. V dropped 1 base and J dropped 9 bases, with 7 bases sitting between them.

V is TRBV11-2 and J is TRBJ2-3; D unclear. This CDR3 comprises 15 residues. The germline V gene has CDR1 SGHAT and CDR2 FQNNGV. The V and J ends lost 5 bases and 4 bases respectively, with 16 bases between them. The CDR3 DNA sequence: TGTGCCAGCAGCGTATACTCCTTCGCGGCAGATACGCAGTATTTT. It specifies CASSVYSFAADTQYF.

The rearrangement links TRBV6-1 to TRBJ2-7, with 11 bases aligning to TRBD1. Germline V gives CDR1 MNHNS, CDR2 SASEGT. Trimming at V came to 7 bases and at J to 7 bases, leaving 12 bases not matched to a gene. This CDR3 spans 15 amino acids. CDR3 amino acids: CASTEVGQGAQEQYF. CDR3 nucleotides: TGTGCCAGCACCGAAGTTGGACAGGGGGCGCAAGAGCAGTACTTC.

A single count supports this clone. The chain carries TRBV4-1 and TRBJ2-7, with 8 bases lining up with TRBD2. Germline V lookup: CDR1 MGHRA, CDR2 YSYEKL. Germline trimming cut 3 bases from V and 2 bases from J; bases unmatched to any gene: 9. The CDR3 contains 16 residues. The CDR3 coding sequence is TGCGCCAGCAGCCAGCGCTCGGGGGGGCCGGCCTACGAGCAGTACTTC. Its protein is CASSQRSGGPAYEQYF.

This chain connects TRBV5-1 to TRBJ2-7; 9 bases match TRBD1. Germline values: CDR1 SGHRS, CDR2 YFSETQ. CDR3 length equals 13 residues. The trim removed 2 bases at V and 5 bases at J, leaving 2 bases unmatched. The CDR3 is CASSLQGANEQYF. For the CDR3, the DNA is TGCGCCAGCAGCTTACAGGGGGCCAACGAGCAGTACTTC.

The rearrangement uses TRBV10-2 and TRBJ2-7, with D possibly matching TRBD2 (5 bases). V lost 10 bases and J 5 bases, leaving 21 bases between the germline ends. The CDR3 contains 14 residues. Germline lookup yields CDR1 WSHSY and CDR2 SAAADI. CDR3 coding DNA: TGCGCCAACTCCGAAGGACTCCACCCCCACGAGCAGTACTTC. Translating gives CANSEGLHPHEQYF.

On this clone: Other nucleotide sequences from this sample produce the same CDR3. The V and J genes are TRBV11-2 and TRBJ2-2; no definite D call. Germline assignment: CDR1 SGHAT and CDR2 FQNNGV. This CDR3 contains 14 residues. V was cut by 1 base and J by 4 bases, with 7 bases left in between. CDR3 protein: CASSLVTGTGELFF. DNA for the CDR3: TGTGCCAGCAGCTTAGTTACCGGCACCGGGGAGCTGTTTTTT.

The chain employs TRBV11-2 and TRBJ2-7; tentatively, D is TRBD1 (6 bases). The germline V and J ends were trimmed by 1 base and 2 bases, with 9 bases remaining between them. The CDR3 spans 14 residues. The germline V gene encodes CDR1 SGHAT and CDR2 FQNNGV. CDR3 in amino acids: CASSLGGTTYEQYF. CDR3 bases: TGTGCCAGCAGCTTAGGGGGGACAACCTACGAGCAGTACTTC.

The chain couples TRBV14 to TRBJ2-1; 12 bases are shared with TRBD2. The CDR3 has 16 residues. The V segment lost 2 bases and the J segment 4 bases; nucleotides outside the gene matches: 3. Germline V CDR1 and CDR2: SGHDN, FVKESK. For the CDR3, the DNA is TGTGCCAGCAGCCAATCGCTAGCGGGGGGGTACAATGAGCAGTTCTTC. It codes for CASSQSLAGGYNEQFF.